This T cell receptor beta chain came from a study of blood T cell repertoires in COVID-19. Overall study context: The United States, Italy and Spain supplied acute and convalescent COVID-19 samples. The analysed material was cDNA or gDNA that came from T cells, B-cell-depleted T cells, or PBMCs.

Germline V CDR1 and CDR2: SNHLY, FYNNEI. The CDR3 contains 16 residues. Trimming took 2 bases from V and 1 from J, leaving 13 bases between them. Assay used: immunoSEQ multiplex PCR; TCRdb lists only in-frame clones, some missing. The sample includes about 210,000 clones, around 80% seen only once; the top ten take 5.5% to 8.5%. V is TRBV2 and J is TRBJ2-3; D is perhaps TRBD2 (6 bases). This clonotype originated in a woman in her 70s with acute or convalescent COVID-19. The source material was peripheral blood. The CDR3 DNA reads as TGTGCCAGCAGTGAAAGGGCGGGGATTCGCACAGATACGCAGTATTTT. Encoded protein: CASSERAGIRTDTQYF.